The 7 T cell receptor beta chains below come from one sample, sequenced in a study of cytomegalovirus exposure and HLA in healthy donors. Primers: 60 Vbeta forward and 13 Jbeta reverse. Data came from immunoSEQ multiplex PCR; TCRdb stores just in-frame clones and leaves some out. The table lists about 150,000 clones, 70% to 85% of them singletons, with around 7% in the top ten. Sequenced sample: PBMCs. The receptors originated from a man aged 40-49 years in good health and CMV-seropositive.

The gene calls are TRBV2 and TRBJ2-2; D might be TRBD2 (5 bases). From germline, CDR1 is SNHLY and CDR2 FYNNEI. The CDR3 is 13 residues long. V lost 7 bases to trimming and J lost 5 bases, with 11 bases between them. The CDR3 DNA sequence: TGTGCCAGCACCGGGGTGAGGACCGGGGAGCTGTTTTTT. This sequence encodes CASTGVRTGELFF.

The V call is TRBV4-2, the J call TRBJ2-1; 16 bases line up with TRBD2. The ends lost 4 bases at V and 0 bases at J; junction bases unmatched: 9. Germline CDR1 and CDR2: LGHNA and YNFKEQ. The CDR3 sequence is 20 residues long. The CDR3 is CASSPSAGLAGGGSYNEQFF. Written as DNA, the CDR3 is TGTGCCAGCAGCCCATCTGCGGGACTAGCGGGAGGGGGCTCCTACAATGAGCAGTTCTTC.

The rearrangement uses TRBV28 and TRBJ2-7, with 7 bases fitting TRBD1. J was trimmed by 2 bases and V by 4 bases; bases with no gene match: 17. The CDR3 extends over 18 amino acids. CDR1 and CDR2 from the germline V gene are MDHEN and SYDVKM. CDR3 sequence (DNA): TGTGCCAGCAGTTCCCCAAGGACAGGTTTTGGCCTTGCCTACGAGCAGTACTTC. Its protein is CASSSPRTGFGLAYEQYF.

This rearrangement joins TRBV5-1 to TRBJ1-1; a weak D match, TRBD1 (5 bases). Trimming pared 2 bases from V and 3 bases from J, leaving 11 bases between. Germline CDR1 SGHRS, CDR2 YFSETQ. The CDR3 spans 14 residues. The CDR3 here is CASSLQAFDTEAFF. The DNA of the CDR3 is TGCGCCAGCAGCTTACAGGCCTTCGACACTGAAGCTTTCTTT.

A note on this clone: An end of the junction does not agree with germline; a read error may underlie this. J is TRBJ2-7 and V is TRBV5-4; tentative D call: TRBD1 (6 bases). The CDR3 loop spans 14 amino acids. Germline V CDR1 and CDR2: SGHNT, YYREEE (reference sequence). CDR3 loop: CASSLVTGMGEQYF. The CDR3 DNA follows: TGTGCCAGCAGCTTGGTTACAGGGATGGGGGAGCAGTATTTC.

The chain combines TRBV4-2 with TRBJ1-1, with unresolved D. Germline V gene data show CDR1 as LGHNA and CDR2 as YNFKEQ. The CDR3 runs 12 residues. V was trimmed by 2 bases and J by 8 bases, leaving 9 bases between them. The CDR3 loop reads CASSQLPREAFF. The DNA for the CDR3 is TGTGCCAGCAGCCAACTCCCCAGGGAAGCTTTCTTT.

The DNA for the CDR3 is TGTGCCAGCAGCTCCAGCGGGATCCTCACAGATACGCAGTATTTT. Its protein is CASSSSGILTDTQYF. This chain links TRBV9 with TRBJ2-3, with TRBD2 matching 7 bases. This CDR3 region has 15 residues. The germline CDR1 and CDR2 sequences are SGDLS and YYNGEE. Germline trimming cut 4 bases from V and 2 bases from J; bases unmatched to any gene: 7.